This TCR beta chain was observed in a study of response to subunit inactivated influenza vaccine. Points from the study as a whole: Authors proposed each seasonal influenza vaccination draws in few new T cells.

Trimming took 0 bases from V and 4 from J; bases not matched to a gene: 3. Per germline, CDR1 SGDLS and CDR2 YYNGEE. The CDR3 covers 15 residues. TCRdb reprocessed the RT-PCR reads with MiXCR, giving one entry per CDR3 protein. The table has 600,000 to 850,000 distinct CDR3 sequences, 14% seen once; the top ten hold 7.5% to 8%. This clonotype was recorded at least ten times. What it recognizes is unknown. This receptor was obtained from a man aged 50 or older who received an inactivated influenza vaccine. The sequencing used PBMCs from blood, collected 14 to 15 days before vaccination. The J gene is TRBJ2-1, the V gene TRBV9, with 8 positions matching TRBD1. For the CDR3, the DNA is TGTGCCAGCAGCGTAGTAGGGACAGGATACAATGAGCAGTTCTTC. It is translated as CASSVVGTGYNEQFF. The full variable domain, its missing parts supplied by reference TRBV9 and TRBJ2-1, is DSGVTQTPKHLITATGQRVTLRCSPRSGDLSVYWYQQSLDQGLQFLIQYYNGEERAKGNILERFSAQQFPDLHSELNLSSLELGDSALYFCASSVVGTGYNEQFFGPGTRLTVL.